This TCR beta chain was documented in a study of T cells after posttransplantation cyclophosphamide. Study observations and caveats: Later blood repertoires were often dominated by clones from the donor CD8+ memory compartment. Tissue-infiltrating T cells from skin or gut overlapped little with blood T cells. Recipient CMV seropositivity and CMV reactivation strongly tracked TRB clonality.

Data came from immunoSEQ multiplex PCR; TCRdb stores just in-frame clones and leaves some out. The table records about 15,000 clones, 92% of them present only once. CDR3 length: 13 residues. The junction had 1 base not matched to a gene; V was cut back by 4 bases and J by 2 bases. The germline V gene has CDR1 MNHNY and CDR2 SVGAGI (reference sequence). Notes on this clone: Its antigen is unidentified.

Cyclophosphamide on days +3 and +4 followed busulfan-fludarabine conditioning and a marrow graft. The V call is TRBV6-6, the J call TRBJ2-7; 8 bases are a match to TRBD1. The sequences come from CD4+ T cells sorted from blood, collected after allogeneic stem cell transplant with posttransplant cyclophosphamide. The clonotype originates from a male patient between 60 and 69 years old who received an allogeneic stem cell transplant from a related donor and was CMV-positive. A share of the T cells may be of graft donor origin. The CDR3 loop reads CASSWDRTYEQYF. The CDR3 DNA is TGTGCCAGCAGTTGGGACAGGACCTACGAGCAGTACTTC.